This TCR beta chain was sequenced during a study of shared clonotypes between healthy human individuals. Study conclusions and caveats: Despite large depth, sorted-subset datasets appeared incompletely sequenced. Naive subsets typically showed greater estimated richness than memory subsets.

The CDR3 is 13 amino acids. Germline V gene data show CDR1 as SNHLY and CDR2 as FYNNEI. V shed 4 bases and J shed 4 bases, with 10 bases lying between them. Donors comprised healthy HIV-negative adults lacking recent acute infections or vaccinations. The repertoire was sequenced with immunoSEQ multiplex PCR; TCRdb's copy has only in-frame clones and lacks some. This sample has 2 million to 2.5 million clones, with roughly 95% found just once. This clone has more than one count but fewer than ten. Its antigen is unknown. The chain has TRBV2 and TRBJ1-2, with a weak D call TRBD1 (6 bases). The sequence derives from a man aged 18 to 30 in good health. The sequencing input was naive CD4+ T cells sorted from blood. Subset of the sample: CD45RA+ positively selected. CDR3 region: CASSGQALYGYTF. The CDR3 DNA sequence: TGTGCCAGCAGTGGACAGGCCCTCTATGGCTACACCTTC.